This TCR beta chain was sequenced during a study of T cells after yellow fever vaccination. About the research overall: The fractions with low cell numbers were processed using SMART-Seq v4 Ultra Low Input. Study conclusions and caveats: Boosting was followed by the reappearance of most primary-vaccination clones (just under 98% CD4, around 91% CD8).

This clonotype was detected a few times. The antigen is not known. The V segment lost 4 bases and the J segment 2 bases; nucleotides outside the gene matches: 2. The CDR3 totals 16 residues. Germline CDR1 SGHTA, CDR2 FQGNSA. Each CDR3 protein is one row after TCRdb ran MiXCR on the 5' RACE reads. The data contain roughly 310,000 distinct CDR3 sequences, roughly 8.7% of them singletons. The chain uses TRBV7-2 and TRBJ2-2; 12 bases align to TRBD2. This sequence originates from a man aged 18 to 30 who received the YFV17D yellow fever vaccine. The sequencing here drew on PBMCs, taken on the day of the first yellow fever vaccination. DNA for the CDR3: TGTGCCAGCAGCTGGACTAGCGGGGCTAACACCGGGGAGCTGTTTTTT. This translates into CASSWTSGANTGELFF.